This TCR beta chain is drawn from a study of T cells after yellow fever vaccination. Study context: Preparation of fractions with low cell numbers was performed using SMART-Seq v4 Ultra Low Input.

Generation of TCR cDNA used 5'RACE template switching (which added a universal primer site and UMIs). TCRdb reprocessed the 5' RACE reads with MiXCR, giving one entry per CDR3 protein. The sample yields around 590,000 distinct CDR3 sequences, roughly an eighth seen once. This CDR3 has 17 amino acids. Deletions cut 6 bases from V and 0 bases from J, with 18 bases between. Germline V gene data show CDR1 as LNHDA and CDR2 as SQIVND (reference sequence). Overall study findings and caveats: A small share of clonotypes appeared in both CD4 and CD8 compartments.

This clonotype was counted a few times. Its matching antigen is unknown. Here the sequenced sample was PBMCs, taken on the day of the yellow fever booster vaccination. This receptor was taken from a man under 40 who received the YFV17D yellow fever vaccine. The genes are TRBV19 and TRBJ2-4, with D perhaps TRBD1 (6 bases). CDR3 loop: CASRDVWGPLAKNIQYF. The CDR3 DNA follows: TGTGCCAGTAGGGATGTTTGGGGGCCGCTAGCCAAAAACATTCAGTACTTC. Variable domain in full (rest from reference TRBV19 and TRBJ2-4): DGGITQSPKYLFRKEGQNVTLSCEQNLNHDAMYWYRQDPGQGLRLIYYSQIVNDFQKGDIAEGYSVSREKKESFPLTVTSAQKNPTAFYLCASRDVWGPLAKNIQYFGAGTRLSVL.